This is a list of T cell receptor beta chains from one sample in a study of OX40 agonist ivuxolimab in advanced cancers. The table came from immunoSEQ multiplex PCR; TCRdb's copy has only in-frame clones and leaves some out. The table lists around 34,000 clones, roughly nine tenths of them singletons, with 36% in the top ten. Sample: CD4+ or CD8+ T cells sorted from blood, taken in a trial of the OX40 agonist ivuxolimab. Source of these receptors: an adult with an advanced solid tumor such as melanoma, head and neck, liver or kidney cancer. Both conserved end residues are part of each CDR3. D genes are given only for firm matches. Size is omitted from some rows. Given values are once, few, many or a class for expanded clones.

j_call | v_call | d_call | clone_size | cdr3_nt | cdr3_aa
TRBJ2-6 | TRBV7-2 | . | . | TGTGCCAGCAGCTTAATGTTGCCGAACTCTGGGGCCAACGTCCTGACTTTC | CASSLMLPNSGANVLTF
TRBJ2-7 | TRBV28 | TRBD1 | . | TGTGCCAGCAGTCAAGAGGGACAGTCCTACGAGCAGTACTTC | CASSQEGQSYEQYF
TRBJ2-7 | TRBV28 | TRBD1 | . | TGTGCCAGCAGCCCGGGACAGCCCTACGAGCAGTACTTC | CASSPGQPYEQYF
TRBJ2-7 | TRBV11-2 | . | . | TGTGCCAGCAGCTTAGATGCAGGGGCCTTCTCCTACGAGCAGTACTTC | CASSLDAGAFSYEQYF
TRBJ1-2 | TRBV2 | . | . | TGTGCCAGCAGTGAGTGGCAGGGTGGCTATGGCTACACCTTC | CASSEWQGGYGYTF
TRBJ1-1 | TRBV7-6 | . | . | TGTGCCAGCAGCGAGGCAGGGGTGGACACTGAAGCTTTCTTT | CASSEAGVDTEAFF
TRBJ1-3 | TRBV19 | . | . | TGTGCCAGTACCATGGGGGCTTGGACCATATATTTT | CASTMGAWTIYF
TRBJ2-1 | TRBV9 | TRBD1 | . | TGTGCCAGCAGCGTCGAGGACAGGAGCTTCTACAATGAGCAGTTCTTC | CASSVEDRSFYNEQFF
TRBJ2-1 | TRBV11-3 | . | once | TGTGCCAGCAGCTTAGATCCAGAAAGGGGCGGGGATGAGCAGTTCTTC | CASSLDPERGGDEQFF
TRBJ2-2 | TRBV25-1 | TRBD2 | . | TGTGCCAGCAGACTAGCGGCGAACACCGGGGAGCTGTTTTTT | CASRLAANTGELFF
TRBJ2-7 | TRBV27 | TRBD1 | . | TGTGCCAGCAGTTTCCCCCGACAGGGAAGAAGGGACGAGCAGTACTTC | CASSFPRQGRRDEQYF
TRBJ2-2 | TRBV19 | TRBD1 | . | TGTGCCAGTAACCTCAAGGGACAGACCCGCACCGGGGAGCTGTTTTTT | CASNLKGQTRTGELFF
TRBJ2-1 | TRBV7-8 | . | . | TGTGCCAGCAGCTTAACTTATGGGGAGCAGTTCTTC | CASSLTYGEQFF
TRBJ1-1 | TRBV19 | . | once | TGTGCCAGTATATTGGGGAACACTGAAGCTTTCTTT | CASILGNTEAFF
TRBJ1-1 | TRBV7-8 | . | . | TGTGCCAGCAGCTTAGTACGCGGTGCCCTTACTGAAGCTTTCTTT | CASSLVRGALTEAFF
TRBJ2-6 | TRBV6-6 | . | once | TGTGCCAGCAGTTACTCGGATCCTGGGGCCAACGTCCTGACTTTC | CASSYSDPGANVLTF
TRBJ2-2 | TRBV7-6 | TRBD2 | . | TGTGCCAGCAGCTTAATAGCGGGGAGAGAGGGCACCGGGGAGCTGTTTTTT | CASSLIAGREGTGELFF
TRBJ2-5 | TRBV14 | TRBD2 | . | TGTGCCAGCAGCCCAACGGGAGGCCAAGAGACCCAGTACTTC | CASSPTGGQETQYF
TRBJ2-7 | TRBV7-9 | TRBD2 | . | TGTGCCAGCAGCTCAGAGACTAGCGGGAAACCCTACGAGCAGTACTTC | CASSSETSGKPYEQYF
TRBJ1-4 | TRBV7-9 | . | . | TGTGCCACCTATCACAGTCTGTCACATAATGAAAAACTGTTTTTT | CATYHSLSHNEKLFF
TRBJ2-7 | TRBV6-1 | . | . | TGTGCCAGCAGTGATGTTTCTGAGCAGTACTTC | CASSDVSEQYF
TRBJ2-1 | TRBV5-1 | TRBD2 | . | TGCGCCAGCAGCTTGGAAGCGGGGGATGTTGAGCAGTTCTTC | CASSLEAGDVEQFF
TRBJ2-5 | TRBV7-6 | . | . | TGTGCCAGCAGCTCTAAGTACACAGGGTCTCTCAGTGAGACCCAGTACTTC | CASSSKYTGSLSETQYF
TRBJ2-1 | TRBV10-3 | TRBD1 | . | TGTGCCATCAGACAGGGGGAATACAATGAGCAGTTCTTC | CAIRQGEYNEQFF
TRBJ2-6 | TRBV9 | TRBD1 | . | TGTGCCAGCAGCGTTCAAACAGGGGAATCTGGGGCCAACGTCCTGACTTTC | CASSVQTGESGANVLTF
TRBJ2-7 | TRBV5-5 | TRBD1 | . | TGTGCCAGCAGCGACCGGGACAGGGGGCTATACGAGCAGTACTTC | CASSDRDRGLYEQYF
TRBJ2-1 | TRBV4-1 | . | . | TGCGCCAGCAGCCAAGATGTCGTGTGGGATTACAATGAGCAGTTCTTC | CASSQDVVWDYNEQFF
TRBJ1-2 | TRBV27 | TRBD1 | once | TGTGCCAGCAGTCAAAGCCCCAGGACAGGGGATGGCTACACCTTC | CASSQSPRTGDGYTF
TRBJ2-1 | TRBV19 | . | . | TGTGCCAGTAGTATCACAGGGTACAATGAGCAGTTCTTC | CASSITGYNEQFF
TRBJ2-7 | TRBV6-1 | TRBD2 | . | TGTGCCAGCAGTGAAAGTGTTAGCGGGAGGGCCGACGAGCAGTACTTC | CASSESVSGRADEQYF
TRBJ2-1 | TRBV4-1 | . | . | TGCGCCAGCAGCCAAGTTGTCCTAGCGTCATGGATCGATGAGCAGTTCTTC | CASSQVVLASWIDEQFF
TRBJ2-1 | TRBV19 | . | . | TGTGCCAGTATGGGTGTGGTGAATGAGCAGTTCTTC | CASMGVVNEQFF
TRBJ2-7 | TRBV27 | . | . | TGTGCCAGCAGCGGCGGGGCTGGGGCCTACTACGAGCAGTACTTC | CASSGGAGAYYEQYF
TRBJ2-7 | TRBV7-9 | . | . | TGTGCCAGCAGCTTAGTCCGGGTTCCCTACGAGCAGTACTTC | CASSLVRVPYEQYF
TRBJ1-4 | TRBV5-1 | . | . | TGCGCCAGCAGCTTGGCGGGTGGGGATGAAAAACTGTTTTTT | CASSLAGGDEKLFF
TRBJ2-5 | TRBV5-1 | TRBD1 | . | TGCGCCAGCAGCTTGGGGGATACCGGGACAGGGTACCAAGAGACCCAGTACTTC | CASSLGDTGTGYQETQYF
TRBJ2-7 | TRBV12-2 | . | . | TGTGCAAGTCGCTCAGACAGGGGTCCCTACGAGCAGTACTTC | CASRSDRGPYEQYF
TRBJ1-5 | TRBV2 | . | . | TGTGCCAGCAGTGAGTCGGCAGGGGATCAGCCCCAGCATTTT | CASSESAGDQPQHF
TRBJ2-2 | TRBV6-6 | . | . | TGTGCCAGCAGTTACTATAAAAACACCGGGGAGCTGTTTTTT | CASSYYKNTGELFF
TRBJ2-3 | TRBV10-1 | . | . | TGCGCCAGCAGTGAGTCTAGCTCCGTTGAATATACGCAGTATTTT | CASSESSSVEYTQYF
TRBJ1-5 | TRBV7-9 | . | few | TGTGCCAGCAGCCCCCGTGGGGGGGGCAATCAGCCCCAGCATTTT | CASSPRGGGNQPQHF
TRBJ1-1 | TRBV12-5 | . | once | TGTGCTAGTGGGACGACAGGGAACACTGAAGCTTTCTTT | CASGTTGNTEAFF
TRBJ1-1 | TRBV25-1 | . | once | TGTGCCAGCAGTGACGCGAACACTGAAGCTTTCTTT | CASSDANTEAFF
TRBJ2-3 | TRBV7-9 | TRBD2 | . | TGTGCCAGCAGCGGGCTACTAGCGGGAGTAGATACGCAGTATTTT | CASSGLLAGVDTQYF
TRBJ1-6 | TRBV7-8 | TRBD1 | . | TGTGCCAGCAACGACAGGGGCTATAATTCACCCCTCCACTTT | CASNDRGYNSPLHF
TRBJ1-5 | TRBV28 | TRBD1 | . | TGTGCCAGCGTCGACAGGGATAGCAATCAGCCCCAGCATTTT | CASVDRDSNQPQHF
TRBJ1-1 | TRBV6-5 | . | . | TGTGCCAGCAGCTACGAGGGGGAAAGCACTGAAGCTTTCTTT | CASSYEGESTEAFF
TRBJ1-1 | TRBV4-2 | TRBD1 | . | TGTGCCAGCAGCCAAGAGGGACCGGGACAGGGATTTGCGAACACTGAAGCTTTCTTT | CASSQEGPGQGFANTEAFF